The 23 T cell receptor beta chains listed next were all sequenced from one sample in a study of cytomegalovirus exposure and HLA in healthy donors. Primers included in the PCR were 60 Vbeta and 13 Jbeta primers. Produced via immunoSEQ multiplex PCR; TCRdb's table is partial and in-frame only. The sample has 150,000 to 200,000 clones; roughly 85% are singletons. Sequenced: PBMCs. The receptors come from a woman in her forties or fifties in good health and CMV-seronegative.

V is TRBV27 and J is TRBJ1-1, with a weak D call TRBD1 (6 bases). The germline V gene has CDR1 MNHEY and CDR2 SMNVEV (reference sequence). The CDR3 spans 14 residues. V shed 5 bases and J shed 0 bases, with 10 bases lying between them. The CDR3 DNA reads TGTGCCAGCAGTCCTCAGGGGTTGAACACTGAAGCTTTCTTT. This codes for CASSPQGLNTEAFF.

The genes are TRBV27 and TRBJ2-6, with TRBD1 matching over 8 bases. Trimming removed 6 bases from V and 1 base from J; junction bases left unmatched: 14. This CDR3 has 19 residues. Germline V gives CDR1 MNHEY, CDR2 SMNVEV (reference sequence). This CDR3 reads CASSLSPGQGLSGANVLTF. As DNA, the CDR3 is TGTGCCAGCAGCCTCTCCCCTGGACAGGGTTTGTCTGGGGCCAACGTCCTGACTTTC. Full variable domain (rest looked up from reference TRBV27 and TRBJ2-6): EAQVTQNPRYLITVTGKKLTVTCSQNMNHEYMSWYRQDPGLGLRQIYYSMNVEVTDKGDVPEGYKVSRKEKRNFPLILESPSPNQTSLYFCASSLSPGQGLSGANVLTFGAGSRLTVL.

V gene TRBV5-1 combines with J gene TRBJ2-2; 14 positions match TRBD2. This CDR3 region has 19 residues. The germline CDR1 and CDR2 sequences are SGHRS and YFSETQ. Trimming at V came to 0 bases and at J to 4 bases, leaving 8 bases not matched to a gene. The CDR3 DNA is TGCGCCAGCAGCTTGGGGACTAGCGGGAGGACGAGACTCACCGGGGAGCTGTTTTTT. Amino acids: CASSLGTSGRTRLTGELFF. Complete variable domain (other parts from reference TRBV5-1 and TRBJ2-2): KAGVTQTPRYLIKTRGQQVTLSCSPISGHRSVSWYQQTPGQGLQFLFEYFSETQRNKGNFPGRFSGRQFSNSRSEMNVSTLELGDSALYLCASSLGTSGRTRLTGELFFGEGSRLTVL.

The chain joins TRBV10-1 to TRBJ2-7; a possible D gene is TRBD1 (6 bases). Trimming took off 2 bases at V and 1 base at J, with 12 bases between the two ends. The CDR3 has 15 residues. Germline loops: CDR1 WNHNN, CDR2 SYGVQD (reference sequence). The CDR3 spells CASSERGTPSYEQYF. DNA of the CDR3: TGCGCCAGCAGTGAGAGGGGGACCCCTTCCTACGAGCAGTACTTC.

CDR3 loop: CASSLWGVTSGSVRDIQYF. The CDR3 DNA reads TGTGCCAGCAGTTTATGGGGCGTGACTAGCGGGAGTGTCAGAGACATTCAGTACTTC. The V call is TRBV28, the J call TRBJ2-4, with 12 bases aligning to TRBD2. CDR1 MDHEN and CDR2 SYDVKM come from the germline V gene. Germline trimming cut 0 bases from V and 8 bases from J; bases unmatched to any gene: 14. The CDR3 runs to 19 residues.

V and J are TRBV4-2 and TRBJ2-2; 16 bases are a match to TRBD2. Per the germline V gene, CDR1 is LGHNA and CDR2 is YNFKEQ. The J segment lost 5 bases and the V segment lost 4 bases, leaving 10 bases of the junction unmatched. There are 19 residues in the CDR3. The CDR3 protein is CASSRLPGLAGGYTGELFF. DNA for the CDR3: TGTGCCAGCAGCCGCCTTCCGGGACTAGCGGGAGGGTATACCGGGGAGCTGTTTTTT.

The chain carries TRBV7-6 and TRBJ2-1; 10 nucleotides agree with TRBD2. Germline trimming cut 1 base from V and 1 base from J; bases unmatched to any gene: 1. This CDR3 spans 16 amino acids. Germline V gene sequence: CDR1 SGHVS, CDR2 FNYEAQ. CDR3: CASSLVLAGSYNEQFF. The CDR3 nucleotides are TGTGCCAGCAGCTTAGTACTAGCGGGATCCTACAATGAGCAGTTCTTC.

The V gene is TRBV7-7, the J gene TRBJ1-3; tentative D call: TRBD1 (5 bases). This CDR3 region has 13 residues. Per germline, CDR1 SSHAT and CDR2 FNYEAQ (reference sequence). V lost 5 bases to trimming and J lost 4 bases, with 9 bases between them. The CDR3 DNA reads TGTGCCAGCAGCCCCAGGGCAGGAAACACCATATATTTT. It yields the protein CASSPRAGNTIYF.

This rearrangement joins TRBV7-9 to TRBJ2-7; the D gene is possibly TRBD2 (6 bases). The CDR3 length is 18 residues. Germline V CDR1 and CDR2: SEHNR, FQNEAQ (reference sequence). V lost 5 bases, J lost 0 bases, and 23 bases lay in between. CDR3 protein: CASSTPSGDQRSSYEQYF. The DNA of the CDR3 is TGTGCCAGCAGCACACCCTCGGGGGACCAGAGGAGCTCCTACGAGCAGTACTTC.

J is TRBJ2-1 and V is TRBV28; D gene uncertain. V lost 4 bases and J 10 bases, leaving 11 bases between the germline ends. Germline CDR1 reads MDHEN; CDR2 reads SYDVKM. The CDR3 loop spans 12 amino acids. The CDR3 DNA follows: TGTGCCAGCAGTTCGCGCCTCCCCGAGCAGTTCTTC. Its protein is CASSSRLPEQFF.

This chain links TRBV10-2 with TRBJ2-1, with 13 nucleotides matching TRBD2. V shed 5 bases, J shed 10 bases, and the junction held 5 bases outside the gene matches. The CDR3 contains 14 residues. The germline CDR1 and CDR2 sequences are WSHSY and SAAADI. CDR3 region: CASSRTSGSSEQFF. The CDR3 region has the DNA TGCGCCAGCAGTCGGACTAGCGGGAGCAGCGAGCAGTTCTTC.

The genes are TRBV6-6 and TRBJ2-5, with D hard to call. TRBJ2-7 explains the end of the DNA better; the J call may be wrong. Germline CDR1 MNHNY, CDR2 SVGAGI (reference sequence). The CDR3 contains 13 residues. CDR3 protein: CASTQTNSYEQYF. The CDR3 bases are TGTGCCAGCACCCAGACAAACTCCTACGAGCAGTACTTC.

CDR3 amino acids: CASGRDSNSPLHF. CDR3 nucleotide sequence: TGTGCCAGCGGCAGGGATTCCAATTCACCCCTCCACTTT. The V gene is TRBV6-6, the J gene TRBJ1-6; TRBD1 might be the D (5 bases). CDR3 size: 13 residues. Deletions cut 8 bases from V and 7 bases from J, with 12 bases between. Germline CDR1 MNHNY, CDR2 SVGAGI (reference sequence).

This clone occurred a few times. V and J are TRBV5-8 and TRBJ2-1; TRBD2 agrees at 9 bases. From germline, CDR1 is SGHTS and CDR2 YDEGEE. V lost 1 base and J lost 7; bases outside the gene matches: 21. CDR3 length: 20 amino acids. The CDR3 sequence: CASSLMIWLGGTSKTNEQFF. In DNA, the CDR3 is TGTGCCAGCAGCTTGATGATTTGGCTTGGGGGGACTAGCAAGACGAATGAGCAGTTCTTC.

J is TRBJ2-1 and V is TRBV19; D perhaps matches TRBD2 (5 bases). V gave up 3 bases and J gave up 3 bases, with 9 bases separating them. CDR3 size: 14 residues. Per germline, CDR1 LNHDA and CDR2 SQIVND (reference sequence). CDR3 loop: CASSIQAVYNEQFF. DNA of the CDR3: TGTGCCAGTAGTATTCAAGCGGTCTACAATGAGCAGTTCTTC.

V is TRBV7-2 and J is TRBJ2-3, with no clear D. Germline V gives CDR1 SGHTA, CDR2 FQGNSA. The CDR3 has 17 residues. The germline V and J ends were trimmed by 0 bases and 1 base, with 14 bases remaining between them. The CDR3 DNA follows: TGTGCCAGCAGCTTAGCGCAGTGGAGCTTAGGCACAGATACGCAGTATTTT. This sequence encodes CASSLAQWSLGTDTQYF. Full variable domain (outside the CDR3, taken from reference TRBV7-2 and TRBJ2-3): GAGVSQSPSNKVTEKGKDVELRCDPISGHTALYWYRQSLGQGLEFLIYFQGNSAPDKSGLPSDRFSAERTGGSVSTLTIQRTQQEDSAVYLCASSLAQWSLGTDTQYFGPGTRLTVL.

V gene TRBV27 combines with J gene TRBJ2-3, with unresolved D. V was trimmed by 6 bases and J by 3 bases, leaving 13 bases between them. CDR1 MNHEY and CDR2 SMNVEV come from the germline V gene (reference sequence). The CDR3 extends over 14 amino acids. This CDR3 reads CASSPQIPTDTQYF. CDR3 in DNA: TGTGCCAGCAGCCCACAGATTCCGACAGATACGCAGTATTTT.

The chain has TRBV15 and TRBJ2-1; unclear D gene. The CDR3 is made up of 10 amino acids. Per the germline V gene, CDR1 is LNHNV and CDR2 is YYDKDF (reference sequence). CDR3 sequence (DNA): TGTGCTACGGGCTACAATGAGCAGTTCTTC. The encoded protein is CATGYNEQFF.

J is TRBJ2-3 and V is TRBV11-2; 12 bases line up with TRBD2. Looked up from germline, CDR1 is SGHAT and CDR2 is FQNNGV. This CDR3 region has 17 residues. V was clipped by 1 base and J by 4 bases; unmatched bases: 6. The CDR3 here is CASSLGTSGRNPDTQYF. The CDR3 region has the DNA TGTGCCAGCAGCTTAGGAACTAGCGGGAGGAACCCAGATACGCAGTATTTT.

The chain joins TRBV4-1 to TRBJ2-7; a possible D gene is TRBD2 (5 bases). V dropped 0 bases and J dropped 0 bases, with 12 bases sitting between them. Germline V lookup: CDR1 MGHRA, CDR2 YSYEKL. The CDR3 is made up of 16 amino acids. The CDR3 DNA reads as TGCGCCAGCAGCCAAGAAAGAGCGGTTAGCTCCTACGAGCAGTACTTC. The encoded protein is CASSQERAVSSYEQYF.

V and J are TRBV7-9 and TRBJ1-2, with D unclear. The germline V and J ends were trimmed by 5 bases and 4 bases, with 23 bases remaining between them. CDR1 is SEHNR, CDR2 FQNEAQ, per germline (reference sequence). The length of the CDR3 is 17 residues. The CDR3 is CASSPGTGEIWSYGYTF. DNA of the CDR3: TGTGCCAGCAGCCCCGGCACCGGGGAGATTTGGAGCTATGGCTACACCTTC.

The chain is built from TRBV6-5 and TRBJ2-5; 11 bases map to TRBD2. Gene TRBJ2-7 matches the end of the DNA better, so the J call may be wrong. CDR1 is MNHEY, CDR2 SVGAGI, per germline. This CDR3 spans 13 amino acids. The CDR3 loop is CASRTSGGYEQYF. The CDR3 DNA reads TGTGCCAGCAGAACTAGCGGGGGCTACGAGCAGTACTTC.

The chain recombines TRBV28 with TRBJ2-7, with TRBD2 identical over 11 bases. The V gene end was trimmed by 2 bases and the J gene end by 4 bases; junction bases not matched to a gene: 13. The CDR3 covers 18 residues. Germline CDR1 MDHEN, CDR2 SYDVKM. CDR3 protein: CASSLVAGGPERGYEQYF. DNA for the CDR3: TGTGCCAGCAGTTTAGTAGCGGGAGGGCCAGAACGCGGTTACGAGCAGTACTTC.